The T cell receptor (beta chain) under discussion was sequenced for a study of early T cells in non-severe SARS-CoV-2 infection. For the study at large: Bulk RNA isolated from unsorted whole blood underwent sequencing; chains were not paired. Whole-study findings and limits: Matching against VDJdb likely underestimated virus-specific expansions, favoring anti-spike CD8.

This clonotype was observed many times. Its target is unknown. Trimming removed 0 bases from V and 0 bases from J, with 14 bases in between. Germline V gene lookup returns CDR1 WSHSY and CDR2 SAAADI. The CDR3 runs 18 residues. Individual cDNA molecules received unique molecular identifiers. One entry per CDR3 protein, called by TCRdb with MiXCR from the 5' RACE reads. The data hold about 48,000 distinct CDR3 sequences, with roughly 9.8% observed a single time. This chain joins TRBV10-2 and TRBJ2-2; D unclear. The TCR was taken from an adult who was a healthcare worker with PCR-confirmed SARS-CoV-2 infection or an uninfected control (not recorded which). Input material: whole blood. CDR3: CASSESRSEMTNTGELFF. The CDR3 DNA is TGCGCCAGCAGTGAGTCTCGCAGCGAGATGACGAACACCGGGGAGCTGTTTTTT.